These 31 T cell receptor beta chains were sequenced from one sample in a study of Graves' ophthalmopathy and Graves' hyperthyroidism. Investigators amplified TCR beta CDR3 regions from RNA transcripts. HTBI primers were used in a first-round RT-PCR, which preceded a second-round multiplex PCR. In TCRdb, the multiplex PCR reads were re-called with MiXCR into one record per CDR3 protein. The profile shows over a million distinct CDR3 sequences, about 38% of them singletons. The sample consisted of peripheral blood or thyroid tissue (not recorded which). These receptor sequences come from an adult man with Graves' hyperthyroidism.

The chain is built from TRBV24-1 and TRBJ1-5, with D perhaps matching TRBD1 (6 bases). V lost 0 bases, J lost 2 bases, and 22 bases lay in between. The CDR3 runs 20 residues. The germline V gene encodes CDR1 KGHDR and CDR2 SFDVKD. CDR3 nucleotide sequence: TGTGCCACCAGTGATTTGATAGGGCCGGTACCGGGGGCCGGCAATCAGCCCCAGCATTTT. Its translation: CATSDLIGPVPGAGNQPQHF.

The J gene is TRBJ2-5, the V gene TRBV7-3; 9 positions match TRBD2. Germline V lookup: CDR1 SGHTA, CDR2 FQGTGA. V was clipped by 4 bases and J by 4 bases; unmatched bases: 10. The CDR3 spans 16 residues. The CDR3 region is CASSSQNAGGRETQYF. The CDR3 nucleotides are TGTGCCAGCAGCTCTCAGAACGCGGGAGGGCGAGAGACCCAGTACTTC. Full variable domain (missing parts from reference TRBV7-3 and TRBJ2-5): GAGVSQTPSNKVTEKGKYVELRCDPISGHTALYWYRQSLGQGPEFLIYFQGTGAADDSGLPNDRFFAVRPEGSVSTLKIQRTERGDSAVYLCASSSQNAGGRETQYFGPGTRLLVL.

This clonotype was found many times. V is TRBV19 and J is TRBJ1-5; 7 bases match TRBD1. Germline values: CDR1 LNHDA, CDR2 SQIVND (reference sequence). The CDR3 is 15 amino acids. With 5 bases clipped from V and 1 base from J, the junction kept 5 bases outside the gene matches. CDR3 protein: CASSVGQLSNQPQHF. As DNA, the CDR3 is TGTGCCAGTAGTGTGGGACAGTTGAGCAATCAGCCCCAGCATTTT.

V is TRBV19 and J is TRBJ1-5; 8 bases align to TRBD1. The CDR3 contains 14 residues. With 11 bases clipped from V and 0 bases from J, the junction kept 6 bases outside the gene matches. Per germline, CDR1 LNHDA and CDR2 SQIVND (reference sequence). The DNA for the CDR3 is TGTGCCTGCGGACAGGGACATAGCAATCAGCCCCAGCATTTT. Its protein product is CACGQGHSNQPQHF.

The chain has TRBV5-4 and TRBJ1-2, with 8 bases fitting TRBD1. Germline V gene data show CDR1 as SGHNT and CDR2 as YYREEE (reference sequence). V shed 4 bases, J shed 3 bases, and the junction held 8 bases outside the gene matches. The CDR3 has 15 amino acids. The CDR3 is CASSPGSRGHYGYTF. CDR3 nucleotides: TGTGCCAGCAGCCCGGGTTCCAGGGGGCACTATGGCTACACCTTC.

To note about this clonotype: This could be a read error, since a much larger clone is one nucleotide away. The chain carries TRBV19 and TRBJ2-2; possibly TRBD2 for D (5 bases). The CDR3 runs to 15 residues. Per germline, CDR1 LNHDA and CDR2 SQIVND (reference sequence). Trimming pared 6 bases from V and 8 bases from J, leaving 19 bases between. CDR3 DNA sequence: TGTGCCAGTAGAACGGACTCCACGGTCCTGGGGGAGCTGTTTTTT. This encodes CASRTDSTVLGELFF.

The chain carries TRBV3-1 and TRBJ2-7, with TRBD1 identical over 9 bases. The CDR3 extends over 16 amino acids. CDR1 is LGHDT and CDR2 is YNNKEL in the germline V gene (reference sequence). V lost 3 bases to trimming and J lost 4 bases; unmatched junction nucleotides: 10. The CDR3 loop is CASSHDWRTGAYEQYF. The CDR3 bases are TGTGCCAGCAGCCATGACTGGAGGACAGGGGCATACGAGCAGTACTTC.

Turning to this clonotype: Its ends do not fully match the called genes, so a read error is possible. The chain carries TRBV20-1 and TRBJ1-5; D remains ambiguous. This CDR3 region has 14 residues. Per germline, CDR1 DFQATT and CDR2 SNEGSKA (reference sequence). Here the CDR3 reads CSARALTGSQPRHF. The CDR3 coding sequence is TGCAGTGCTAGAGCGCTTACGGGGAGTCAGCCCCGGCATTTT.

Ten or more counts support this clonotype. DNA for the CDR3: TGTGCCAGCAGCACACAGGAAAATCAGCCCCAGCATTTT. As protein: CASSTQENQPQHF. The chain is built from TRBV7-2 and TRBJ1-5, with D perhaps TRBD1 (5 bases). Trimming removed 5 bases from V and 4 bases from J, with 9 bases in between. Germline V gives CDR1 SGHTA, CDR2 FQGNSA. The CDR3 has 13 residues.

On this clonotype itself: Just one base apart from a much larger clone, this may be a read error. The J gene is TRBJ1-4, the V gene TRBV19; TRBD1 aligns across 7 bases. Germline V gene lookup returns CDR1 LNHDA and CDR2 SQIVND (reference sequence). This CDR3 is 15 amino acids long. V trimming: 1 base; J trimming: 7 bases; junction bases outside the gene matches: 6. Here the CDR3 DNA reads TGTGCCAGTAGTATAGCTGGGACAGTAGGTGAAAAACTGTTTTTT. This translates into CASSIAGTVGEKLFF.

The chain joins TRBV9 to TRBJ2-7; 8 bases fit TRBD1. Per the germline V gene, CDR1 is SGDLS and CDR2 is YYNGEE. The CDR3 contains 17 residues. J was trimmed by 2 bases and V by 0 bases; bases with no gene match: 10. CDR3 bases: TGTGCCAGCAGCGTAGCGGGGACGGGACAGGCGACCTACGAGCAGTACTTC. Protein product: CASSVAGTGQATYEQYF.

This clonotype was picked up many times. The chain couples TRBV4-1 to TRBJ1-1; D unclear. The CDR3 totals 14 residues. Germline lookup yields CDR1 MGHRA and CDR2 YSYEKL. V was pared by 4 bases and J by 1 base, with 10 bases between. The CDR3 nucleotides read TGCGCCAGCAGCCCTCATGACGAGAACACTGAAGCTTTCTTT. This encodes CASSPHDENTEAFF.

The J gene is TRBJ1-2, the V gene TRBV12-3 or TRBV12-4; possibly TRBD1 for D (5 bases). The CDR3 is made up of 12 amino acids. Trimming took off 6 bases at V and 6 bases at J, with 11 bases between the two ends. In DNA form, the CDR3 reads TGTGCCAGCAGAGTGTTCAGGGATGGCTACACCTTC. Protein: CASRVFRDGYTF.

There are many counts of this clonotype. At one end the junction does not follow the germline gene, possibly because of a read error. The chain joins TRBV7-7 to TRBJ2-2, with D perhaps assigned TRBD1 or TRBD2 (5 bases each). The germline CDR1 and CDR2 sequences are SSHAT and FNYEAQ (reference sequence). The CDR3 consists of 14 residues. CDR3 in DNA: TGTGCTAGCAGCTCCGGGACCCGCACCGGGGAGCTGTTTTTT. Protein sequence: CASSSGTRTGELFF. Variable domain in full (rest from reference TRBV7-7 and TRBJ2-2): GAGVSQSPRYKVTKRGQDVTLRCDPISSHATLYWYQQALGQGPEFLTYFNYEAQPDKSGLPSDRFSAERPEGSISTLTIQRTEQRDSAMYRCASSSGTRTGELFFGEGSRLTVL.

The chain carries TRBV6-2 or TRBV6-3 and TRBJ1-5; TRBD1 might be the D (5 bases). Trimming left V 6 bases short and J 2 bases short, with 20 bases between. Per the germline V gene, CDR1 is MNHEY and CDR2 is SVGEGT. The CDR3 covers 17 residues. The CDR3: CASRKGGASGGNQPQHF. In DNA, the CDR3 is TGTGCCAGCAGGAAAGGTGGGGCCTCGGGAGGCAATCAGCCCCAGCATTTT.

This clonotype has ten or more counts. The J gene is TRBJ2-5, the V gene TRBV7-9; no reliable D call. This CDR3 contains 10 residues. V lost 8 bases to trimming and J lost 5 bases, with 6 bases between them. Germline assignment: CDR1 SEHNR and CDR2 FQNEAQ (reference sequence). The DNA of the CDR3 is TGTGCCAGCGAAGGGGAGACCCAGTACTTC. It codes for CASEGETQYF.

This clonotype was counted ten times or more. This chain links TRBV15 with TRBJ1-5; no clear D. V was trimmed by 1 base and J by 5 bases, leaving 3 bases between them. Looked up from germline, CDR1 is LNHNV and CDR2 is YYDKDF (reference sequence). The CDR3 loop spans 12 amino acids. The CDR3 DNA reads TGTGCCACCAGCAGAGCCGATCAGCCCCAGCATTTT. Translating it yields CATSRADQPQHF.

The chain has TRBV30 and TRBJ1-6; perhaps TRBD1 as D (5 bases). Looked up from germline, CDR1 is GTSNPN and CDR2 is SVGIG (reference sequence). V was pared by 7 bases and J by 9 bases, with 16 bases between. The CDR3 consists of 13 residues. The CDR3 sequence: CASNAGDGSPLHF. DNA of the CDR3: TGTGCCTCAAACGCGGGGGATGGTTCACCCCTCCACTTT.

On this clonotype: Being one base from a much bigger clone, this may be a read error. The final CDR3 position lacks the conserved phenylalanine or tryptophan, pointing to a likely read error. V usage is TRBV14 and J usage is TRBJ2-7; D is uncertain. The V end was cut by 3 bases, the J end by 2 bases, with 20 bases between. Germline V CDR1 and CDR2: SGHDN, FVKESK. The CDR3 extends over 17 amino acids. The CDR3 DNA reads TGTGCCAGCAGCCATCTCACCCTCGGAACAGAAACCTACGAGCAGTACCTC. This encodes CASSHLTLGTETYEQYL.

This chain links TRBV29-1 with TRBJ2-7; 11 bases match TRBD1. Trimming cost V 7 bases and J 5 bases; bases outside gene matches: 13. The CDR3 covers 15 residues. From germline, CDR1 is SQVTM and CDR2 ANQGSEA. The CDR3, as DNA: TGCAGCGCCAGCAGCCCGGGACAGGGGGGCCACGAGCAGTACTTC. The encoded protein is CSASSPGQGGHEQYF.

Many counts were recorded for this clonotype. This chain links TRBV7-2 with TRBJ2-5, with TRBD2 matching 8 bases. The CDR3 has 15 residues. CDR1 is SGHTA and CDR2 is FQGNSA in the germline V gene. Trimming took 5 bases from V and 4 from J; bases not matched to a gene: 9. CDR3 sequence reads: CASSQAGALAETQYF. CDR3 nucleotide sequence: TGTGCCAGCAGCCAAGCGGGGGCTTTAGCAGAGACCCAGTACTTC.

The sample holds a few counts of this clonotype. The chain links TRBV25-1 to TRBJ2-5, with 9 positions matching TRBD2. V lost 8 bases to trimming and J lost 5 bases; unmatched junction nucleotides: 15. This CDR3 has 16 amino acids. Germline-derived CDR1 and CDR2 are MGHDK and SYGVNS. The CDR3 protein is CASVEILAGSWETQYF. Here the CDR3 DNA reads TGTGCCAGCGTTGAGATTCTAGCGGGGTCTTGGGAGACCCAGTACTTC. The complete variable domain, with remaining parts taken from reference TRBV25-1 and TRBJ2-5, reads EADIYQTPRYLVIGTGKKITLECSQTMGHDKMYWYQQDPGMELHLIHYSYGVNSTEKGDLSSESTVSRIRTEHFPLTLESARPSHTSQYLCASVEILAGSWETQYFGPGTRLLVL.

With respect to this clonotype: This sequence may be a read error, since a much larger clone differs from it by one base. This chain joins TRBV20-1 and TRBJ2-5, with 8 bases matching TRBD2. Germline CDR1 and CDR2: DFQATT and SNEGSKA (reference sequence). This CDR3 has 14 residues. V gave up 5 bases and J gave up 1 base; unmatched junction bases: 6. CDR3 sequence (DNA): TGCAGTGCTCGTCAAGCGGGGGCCCAAGAGACCCAGTACTTC. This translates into CSARQAGAQETQYF.

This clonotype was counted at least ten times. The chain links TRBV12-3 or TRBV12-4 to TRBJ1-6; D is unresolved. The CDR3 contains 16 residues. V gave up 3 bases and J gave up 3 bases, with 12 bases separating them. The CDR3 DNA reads TGTGCCAGCAGTTTTCGACGGTCCTTCTATAATTCACCCCTCCACTTT. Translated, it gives CASSFRRSFYNSPLHF.

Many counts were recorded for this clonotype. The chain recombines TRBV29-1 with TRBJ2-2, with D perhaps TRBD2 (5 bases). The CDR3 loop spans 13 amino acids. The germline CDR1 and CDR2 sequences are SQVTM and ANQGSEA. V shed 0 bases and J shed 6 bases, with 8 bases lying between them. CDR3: CSVEDRGAGELFF. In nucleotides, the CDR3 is TGCAGCGTTGAAGATCGGGGTGCCGGGGAGCTGTTTTTT.

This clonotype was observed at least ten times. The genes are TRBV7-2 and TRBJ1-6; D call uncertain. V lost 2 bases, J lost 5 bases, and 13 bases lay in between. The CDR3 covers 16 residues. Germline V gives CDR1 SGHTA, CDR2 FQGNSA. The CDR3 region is CASSLMGPSDNSPLHF. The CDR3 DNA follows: TGTGCCAGCAGCTTAATGGGCCCCTCTGATAATTCACCCCTCCACTTT.

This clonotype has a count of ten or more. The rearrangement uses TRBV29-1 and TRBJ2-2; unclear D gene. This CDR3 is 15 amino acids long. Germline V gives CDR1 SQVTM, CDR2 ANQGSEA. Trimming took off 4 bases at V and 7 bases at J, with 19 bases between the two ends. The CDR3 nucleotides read TGCAGCGTTGGCGTGGGATTGGCCTCTAGCGGGGAGCTGTTTTTT. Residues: CSVGVGLASSGELFF.

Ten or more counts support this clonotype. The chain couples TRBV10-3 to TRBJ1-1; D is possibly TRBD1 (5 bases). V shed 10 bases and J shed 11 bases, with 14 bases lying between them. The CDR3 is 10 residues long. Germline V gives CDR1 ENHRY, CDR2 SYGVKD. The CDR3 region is CATGPGQAFF. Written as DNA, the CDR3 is TGTGCCACCGGCCCAGGGCAGGCTTTCTTT.

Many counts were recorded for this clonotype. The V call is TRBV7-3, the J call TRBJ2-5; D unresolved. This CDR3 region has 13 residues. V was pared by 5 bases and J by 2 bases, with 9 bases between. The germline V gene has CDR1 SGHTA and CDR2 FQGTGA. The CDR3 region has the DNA TGTGCCAGCAGCCTCAGAACACAAGAGACCCAGTACTTC. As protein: CASSLRTQETQYF.

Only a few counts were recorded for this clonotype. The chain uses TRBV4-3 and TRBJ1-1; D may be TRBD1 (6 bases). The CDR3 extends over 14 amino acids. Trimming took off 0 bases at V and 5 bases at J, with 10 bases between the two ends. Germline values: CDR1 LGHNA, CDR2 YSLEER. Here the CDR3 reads CASSQETGWTEAFF. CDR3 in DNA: TGCGCCAGCAGCCAAGAAACAGGGTGGACTGAAGCTTTCTTT.

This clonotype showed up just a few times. CDR3 bases: TGTGCCAGCAGCCTTAGGTGGCAGAACACTGAAGCTTTCTTT. It yields the protein CASSLRWQNTEAFF. The chain has TRBV7-2 and TRBJ1-1; the D is unclear. The CDR3 contains 14 residues. Germline V gene sequence: CDR1 SGHTA, CDR2 FQGNSA. The germline V and J ends were trimmed by 5 bases and 1 base, with 11 bases remaining between them.